The 17 T cell receptor beta chains below come from one sample, sequenced in a study of control samples from healthy donors and cancer patients. Clones were read by immunoSEQ multiplex PCR, and TCRdb kept only the in-frame ones, dropping some. The sample carries under 150,000 clones, under 90% recorded once. Sequencing used blood. The origin of the receptors is a man in his thirties or forties in good health.

The V call is TRBV27, the J call TRBJ1-5; tentative D call: TRBD1 (5 bases). Germline CDR1 is MNHEY and CDR2 is SMNVEV (reference sequence). V lost 0 bases, J lost 8 bases, and 11 bases lay in between. CDR3 length equals 14 residues. CDR3 protein: CASSLSYRLEPQHF. The CDR3 DNA sequence: TGTGCCAGCAGTTTATCATACAGGTTAGAGCCCCAGCATTTT.

This chain links TRBV3-1 (or the pseudogene TRBV3-2) with TRBJ1-4; 9 bases align to TRBD1. J gave up 5 bases and V 0 bases, and 4 bases lay outside the gene matches. The germline V gene encodes CDR1 LGHDT and CDR2 YNNKEL (reference sequence). CDR3 length equals 16 residues. CDR3 coding DNA: TGTGCCAGCAGCCAAGAAGCCGGGACAGGGAATGAAAAACTGTTTTTT. Protein: CASSQEAGTGNEKLFF.

The CDR3 DNA sequence: TGTGCCAGCAGGGACCAACCCCAAGAGACCCAGTACTTC. Encoded protein: CASRDQPQETQYF. The genes are TRBV6-6 and TRBJ2-5; no reliable D call. The CDR3 extends over 13 amino acids. Trimming shortened V by 6 bases and J by 1 base, and 9 bases separated the two germline ends. CDR1 and CDR2 (germline): MNHNY, SVGAGI (reference sequence).

In this sample, this clone turned up once. This sequence joins TRBV27 and TRBJ2-5; no firm D call. The CDR3 has 13 residues. The germline V and J ends were trimmed by 6 bases and 2 bases, with 10 bases remaining between them. In germline, CDR1 is MNHEY, CDR2 SMNVEV (reference sequence). The CDR3 nucleotides are TGTGCCAGCAGACACATGGCGCAAGAGACCCAGTACTTC. It translates to CASRHMAQETQYF.

The chain joins TRBV2 to TRBJ2-3; D gene uncertain. V lost 3 bases to trimming and J lost 2 bases, with 9 bases between them. Germline CDR1 reads SNHLY; CDR2 reads FYNNEI. The CDR3 extends over 14 amino acids. DNA of the CDR3: TGTGCCAGCAGTGACGGTGTACACACAGATACGCAGTATTTT. Protein product: CASSDGVHTDTQYF.

This clone was counted many times. The chain carries TRBV5-5 and TRBJ2-5; D is uncertain. The CDR3 sequence is 12 residues long. CDR1 and CDR2 (germline): SGHKS, YYEKEE (reference sequence). Between the trimmed V and J ends, which lost 0 bases and 5 bases, there was a span of 5 bases. CDR3 sequence reads: CASSLAGETQYF. The CDR3 bases are TGTGCCAGCAGCTTGGCCGGGGAGACCCAGTACTTC.

J is TRBJ2-1 and V is TRBV5-4; 16 bases agree with TRBD2. The CDR3 sequence is 20 residues long. Trimming took 4 bases from V and 3 from J; bases not matched to a gene: 13. Germline loops: CDR1 SGHNT, CDR2 YYREEE (reference sequence). CDR3 DNA sequence: TGTGCCAGCAGCGGAGGGACTAGCGGGAGGGAGACTCAACACTACAATGAGCAGTTCTTC. Its translation is CASSGGTSGRETQHYNEQFF. Combining the CDR3 with reference TRBV5-4 and TRBJ2-1 gives the whole variable domain ETGVTQSPTHLIKTRGQQVTLRCSSQSGHNTVSWYQQALGQGPQFIFQYYREEENGRGNFPPRFSGLQFPNYSSELNVNALELDDSALYLCASSGGTSGRETQHYNEQFFGPGTRLTVL.

The CDR3 region is CASSYSTSRETQYF. CDR3 DNA: TGTGCCAGCAGTTACTCGACGTCTAGGGAGACCCAGTACTTC. The V call is TRBV6-7, the J call TRBJ2-5; D unclear. TRBV6-7 is identified as an open reading frame with a role that is uncertain. The CDR3 consists of 14 residues. Trimming took off 0 bases at V and 5 bases at J, with 10 bases between the two ends.

The chain recombines TRBV29-1 with TRBJ2-5; possibly TRBD2 for D (6 bases). The V end was cut by 4 bases, the J end by 5 bases, with 20 bases between. The CDR3 totals 15 residues. The germline CDR1 and CDR2 sequences are SQVTM and ANQGSEA. The CDR3 nucleotides read TGCAGCGTTGCGCTAGGGCGGGGCCGTACGGAGACCCAGTACTTC. Protein product: CSVALGRGRTETQYF.

This clone is a singleton in its sample. This chain uses TRBV9 with TRBJ2-3; 10 bases fit TRBD2. Per germline, CDR1 SGDLS and CDR2 YYNGEE. The V gene end was trimmed by 2 bases and the J gene end by 5 bases; junction bases not matched to a gene: 5. CDR3 length: 15 residues. Written as DNA, the CDR3 is TGTGCCAGCAGCGTGAGCGGGGGGGCCGGAGATACGCAGTATTTT. Encoded protein: CASSVSGGAGDTQYF.

The V gene is TRBV30, the J gene TRBJ1-5, with TRBD1 as a possible D gene (5 bases). The CDR3 spans 13 residues. The V end was cut by 0 bases, the J end by 7 bases, with 10 bases between. Germline V gene data show CDR1 as GTSNPN and CDR2 as SVGIG (reference sequence). The CDR3 loop reads CAWSVIGTQPQHF. In DNA form, the CDR3 reads TGTGCCTGGAGTGTAATAGGGACCCAGCCCCAGCATTTT. The full variable domain, completed using reference TRBV30 and TRBJ1-5, is SQTIHQWPATLVQPVGSPLSLECTVEGTSNPNLYWYRQAAGRGLQLLFYSVGIGQISSEVPQNLSASRPQDRQFILSSKKLLLSDSGFYLCAWSVIGTQPQHFGDGTRLSIL.

This chain links TRBV29-1 with TRBJ1-3; TRBD1 agrees at 9 bases. CDR1 and CDR2 (germline): SQVTM, ANQGSEA. The CDR3 length is 16 residues. The trim removed 4 bases at V and 4 bases at J, leaving 11 bases unmatched. In nucleotides, the CDR3 is TGCAGCGTTGGGGGGATACAGGGGGCAAGAGGAAACACCATATATTTT. This codes for CSVGGIQGARGNTIYF.

The genes are TRBV11-3 and TRBJ2-1, with 12 bases matching TRBD2. This CDR3 contains 15 residues. The V segment lost 6 bases and the J segment 5 bases; nucleotides outside the gene matches: 5. The germline V gene encodes CDR1 SGHNT and CDR2 YENEEA. In nucleotides, the CDR3 is TGTGCCAGCAGTCTGACTAGCGGGAGTAACAATGAGCAGTTCTTC. This encodes CASSLTSGSNNEQFF.

About this clone: The identical CDR3 is also encoded by other nucleotide sequences in the sample. This rearrangement joins TRBV7-2 to TRBJ2-7; D remains ambiguous. CDR1 is SGHTA and CDR2 is FQGNSA in the germline V gene. This CDR3 has 14 amino acids. Trimming removed 1 base at V and 0 bases at J, with 7 bases between. The CDR3 nucleotides read TGTGCCAGCAGCTTAGTGGTTAGCTCCTACGAGCAGTACTTC. This codes for CASSLVVSSYEQYF.

This sequence joins TRBV2 and TRBJ1-5; TRBD1 might be the D (5 bases). The germline V gene has CDR1 SNHLY and CDR2 FYNNEI. Deletions cut 5 bases from V and 12 bases from J, with 20 bases between. This CDR3 contains 14 residues. The CDR3, as DNA: TGTGCCAGCAGTCCTCAAGGGGTGGGGTTGGGCCAGCATTTT. Translating it yields CASSPQGVGLGQHF.

A note on this clone: Compared with germline, one end of the junction differs, possibly owing to a read error. The gene calls are TRBV15 and TRBJ2-7; tentatively, D is TRBD2 (7 bases). The germline V gene has CDR1 LNHNV and CDR2 YYDKDF (reference sequence). CDR3 size: 14 residues. CDR3 loop: CAISRDWGGGEQYF. In DNA, the CDR3 is TGTGCCATCAGCAGAGATTGGGGAGGGGGCGAGCAGTACTTC. The whole variable domain, filled in from reference TRBV15 and TRBJ2-7, reads DAMVIQNPRYQVTQFGKPVTLSCSQTLNHNVMYWYQQKSSQAPKLLFHYYDKDFNNEADTPDNFQSRRPNTSFCFLDIRSPGLGDTAMYLCAISRDWGGGEQYFGPGTRLTVT.

This sequence joins TRBV27 and TRBJ2-1, with 7 nucleotides matching TRBD1. The germline V gene has CDR1 MNHEY and CDR2 SMNVEV (reference sequence). This CDR3 is built from 13 residues. The junction had 1 base not matched to a gene; V was cut back by 6 bases and J by 2 bases. CDR3 residues: CASRQGTYNEQFF. The CDR3 bases are TGTGCCAGCAGACAGGGGACCTACAATGAGCAGTTCTTC.